Presented here are 4 T cell receptor beta chains from one specimen sequenced in a study of blood T cell dynamics during melanoma immunotherapy. Here immunoSEQ multiplex PCR was the method, and the copy in TCRdb shows in-frame clones only, minus some. Among about 8,500 clones listed, more than 65% were seen once. Regarding time point: pre-treatment baseline. Sequences were derived from blood, sampled from a patient treated with checkpoint blockade. These receptors were obtained from a human donor with melanoma.

The chain links TRBV4-3 to TRBJ2-1; D not resolved. Germline CDR1 LGHNA, CDR2 YSLEER. This CDR3 is 12 amino acids long. V lost 0 bases and J lost 9, with 6 bases in between. The CDR3 coding sequence is TGCGCCAGCAGCCAAGATTGGGGTGAGCAGTTCTTC. Translated: CASSQDWGEQFF.

This sequence joins TRBV4-3 and TRBJ2-7, with 10 bases fitting TRBD2. CDR1 and CDR2 (germline): LGHNA, YSLEER. V trimming: 0 bases; J trimming: 1 base; junction bases outside the gene matches: 6. CDR3 length equals 17 residues. The CDR3: CASSQDNSGRFSYEQYF. CDR3 nucleotides: TGCGCCAGCAGCCAAGATAATAGCGGGAGGTTTTCCTACGAGCAGTACTTC.

The chain employs TRBV9 and TRBJ2-7; the D gene is possibly TRBD1 (5 bases). Germline V gene lookup returns CDR1 SGDLS and CDR2 YYNGEE. Trimming took off 2 bases at V and 5 bases at J, with 14 bases between the two ends. This CDR3 has 14 amino acids. The CDR3 DNA reads as TGTGCCAGCAGCGTGGGGAAGGGGATCGACGAGCAGTACTTC. Translating gives CASSVGKGIDEQYF. The whole variable domain, filled in from reference TRBV9 and TRBJ2-7, reads DSGVTQTPKHLITATGQRVTLRCSPRSGDLSVYWYQQSLDQGLQFLIQYYNGEERAKGNILERFSAQQFPDLHSELNLSSLELGDSALYFCASSVGKGIDEQYFGPGTRLTVT.

This clone has only a few counts. The J gene is TRBJ1-5, the V gene TRBV2; unclear D gene. CDR1 is SNHLY and CDR2 is FYNNEI in the germline V gene. The V gene lost 4 bases and the J gene lost 9 bases, with 10 bases spanning the gap. The CDR3 totals 12 residues. The CDR3, as DNA: TGTGCCAGCAGTGCCCCTCAAAGGCCCCAGCATTTT. Its translation is CASSAPQRPQHF.